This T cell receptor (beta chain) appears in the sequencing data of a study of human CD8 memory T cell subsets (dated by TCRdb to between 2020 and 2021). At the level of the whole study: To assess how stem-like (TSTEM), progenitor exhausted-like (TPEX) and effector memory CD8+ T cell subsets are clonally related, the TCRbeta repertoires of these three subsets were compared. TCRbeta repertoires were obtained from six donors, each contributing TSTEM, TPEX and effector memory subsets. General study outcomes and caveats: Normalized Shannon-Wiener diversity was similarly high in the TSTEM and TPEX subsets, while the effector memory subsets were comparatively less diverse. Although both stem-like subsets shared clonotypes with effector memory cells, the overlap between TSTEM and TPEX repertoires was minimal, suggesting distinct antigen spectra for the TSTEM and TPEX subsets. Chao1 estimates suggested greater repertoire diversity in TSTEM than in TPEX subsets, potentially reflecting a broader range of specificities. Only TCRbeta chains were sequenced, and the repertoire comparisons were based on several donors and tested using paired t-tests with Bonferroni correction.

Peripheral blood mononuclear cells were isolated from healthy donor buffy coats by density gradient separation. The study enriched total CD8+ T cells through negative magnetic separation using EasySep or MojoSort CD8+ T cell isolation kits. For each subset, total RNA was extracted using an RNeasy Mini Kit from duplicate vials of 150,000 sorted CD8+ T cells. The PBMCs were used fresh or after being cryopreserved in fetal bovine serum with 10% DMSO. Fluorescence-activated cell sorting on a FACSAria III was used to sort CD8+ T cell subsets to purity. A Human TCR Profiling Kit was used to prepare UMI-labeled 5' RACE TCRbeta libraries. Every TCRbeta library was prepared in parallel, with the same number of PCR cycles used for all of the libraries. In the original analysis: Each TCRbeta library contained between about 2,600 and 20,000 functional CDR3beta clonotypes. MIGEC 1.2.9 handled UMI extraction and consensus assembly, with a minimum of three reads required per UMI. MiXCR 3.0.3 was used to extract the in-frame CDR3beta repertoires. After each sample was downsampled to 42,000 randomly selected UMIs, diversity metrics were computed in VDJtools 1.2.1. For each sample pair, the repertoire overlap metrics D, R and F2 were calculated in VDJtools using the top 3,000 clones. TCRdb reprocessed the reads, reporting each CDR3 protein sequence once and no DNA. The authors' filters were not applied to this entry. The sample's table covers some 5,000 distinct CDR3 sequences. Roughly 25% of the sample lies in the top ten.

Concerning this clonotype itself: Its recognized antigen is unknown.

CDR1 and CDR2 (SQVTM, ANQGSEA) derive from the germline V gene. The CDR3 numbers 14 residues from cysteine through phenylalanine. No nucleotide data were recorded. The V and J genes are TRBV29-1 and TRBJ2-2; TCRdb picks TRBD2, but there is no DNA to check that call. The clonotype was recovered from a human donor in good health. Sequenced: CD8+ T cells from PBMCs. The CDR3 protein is CSVEIGGEAGELFF.